A single sample is the source of the 21 T cell receptor beta chains below, sequenced in a study of blood T cell repertoires in COVID-19. Assay used: immunoSEQ multiplex PCR; TCRdb lists only in-frame clones, some missing. This sample has roughly 250,000 clones; over 80% occur once, and the top ten carry under 2.5%. Sequencing used PBMCs or T cells enriched from blood (not recorded which). Receptors were obtained from a woman aged 18-29 years who had recovered from COVID-19.

The chain carries TRBV6-5 and TRBJ2-2; perhaps TRBD2 as D (5 bases). The V end lost 1 base, the J end lost 7 bases, and 13 bases lay between the germline ends. Per the germline V gene, CDR1 is MNHEY and CDR2 is SVGAGI. This CDR3 spans 15 amino acids. The CDR3 nucleotides read TGTGCCAGCAGTTACTACACGGGGTCGAACGGGGAGCTGTTTTTT. This gives the protein CASSYYTGSNGELFF.

J is TRBJ2-3 and V is TRBV6-4, with a weak D call TRBD2 (5 bases). This CDR3 contains 13 residues. Germline CDR1 and CDR2: MRHNA and SNTAGT. The germline V and J ends were trimmed by 9 bases and 6 bases, with 16 bases remaining between them. The CDR3 region is CASSRGMGDTQYF. CDR3 DNA sequence: TGTGCCAGTTCCCGGGGTATGGGGGATACGCAGTATTTT.

The chain uses TRBV6-5 and TRBJ1-3; 7 bases align to TRBD1. The germline V gene encodes CDR1 MNHEY and CDR2 SVGAGI. Losses at the gene ends were 3 bases for V and 3 bases for J; bases not matched to a gene: 5. This CDR3 has 15 amino acids. CDR3 sequence: CASSYGGGGGNTIYF. DNA for the CDR3: TGTGCCAGCAGTTATGGAGGGGGCGGTGGAAACACCATATATTTT.

J is TRBJ1-1 and V is TRBV15; 7 bases agree with TRBD1. The germline V gene has CDR1 LNHNV and CDR2 YYDKDF (reference sequence). V lost 0 bases and J lost 3; bases outside the gene matches: 16. The CDR3 spans 19 residues. The CDR3 loop is CATSRDYTVDRAGDTEAFF. For the CDR3, the DNA is TGTGCCACCAGCAGAGATTACACAGTTGACAGGGCCGGGGACACTGAAGCTTTCTTT.

The chain couples TRBV10-3 to TRBJ1-1, with 7 bases that match TRBD1. V shed 10 bases, J shed 2 bases, and the junction held 13 bases outside the gene matches. CDR3 length: 15 amino acids. CDR1 is ENHRY, CDR2 SYGVKD, per germline. The DNA for the CDR3 is TGTGCCACCATTTCACAACGGGACAGAAACACTGAAGCTTTCTTT. The encoded protein is CATISQRDRNTEAFF.

The rearrangement joins TRBV19 to TRBJ1-1, with no clear D. Trimming removed 6 bases from V and 6 bases from J, with 11 bases in between. From germline, CDR1 is LNHDA and CDR2 SQIVND (reference sequence). This CDR3 has 12 residues. The CDR3 is CASRAGGSEAFF. Written as DNA, the CDR3 is TGTGCCAGTAGGGCAGGAGGGTCTGAAGCTTTCTTT.

The rearrangement uses TRBV5-5 and TRBJ1-2, with unresolved D. Trimming left V 4 bases short and J 8 bases short, with 21 bases between. Per germline, CDR1 SGHKS and CDR2 YYEKEE (reference sequence). CDR3 length equals 15 residues. The chain's CDR3 is CASSPGLVPGEGYTF. CDR3 sequence (DNA): TGTGCCAGCAGCCCGGGTTTGGTGCCGGGAGAGGGCTACACCTTC.

The rearrangement uses TRBV6-5 and TRBJ1-2; D gene uncertain. Between the trimmed V and J ends, which lost 10 bases and 3 bases, there was a span of 9 bases. Germline loops: CDR1 MNHEY, CDR2 SVGAGI. The CDR3 length is 11 residues. The CDR3 sequence is CAMEVDYGYTF. DNA of the CDR3: TGTGCCATGGAGGTGGACTATGGCTACACCTTC.

In DNA form, the CDR3 reads TGTGCCAGCAGCGTAGGGGAGGGACAGGGGAACACTGAAGCTTTCTTT. The encoded protein is CASSVGEGQGNTEAFF. The V call is TRBV9, the J call TRBJ1-1, with 9 bases identical to TRBD1. This CDR3 region has 16 residues. V was pared by 0 bases and J by 1 base, with 4 bases of the junction left unmatched. Germline V lookup: CDR1 SGDLS, CDR2 YYNGEE.

The chain combines TRBV10-3 with TRBJ1-2; D not certain. The germline gives CDR1 ENHRY, CDR2 SYGVKD. Deletions cut 4 bases from V and 0 bases from J, with 9 bases between. The CDR3 loop spans 14 amino acids. This CDR3 reads CAISVGRANYGYTF. CDR3 nucleotide sequence: TGTGCCATCAGTGTTGGGCGAGCTAACTATGGCTACACCTTC.

The chain has TRBV28 and TRBJ1-2; D may be TRBD1 (6 bases). With 6 bases removed from V and 4 bases from J, the gap between germline ends came to 15 bases. Germline CDR1 is MDHEN and CDR2 is SYDVKM. CDR3 length: 14 amino acids. The CDR3 protein is CASRASGGSYGYTF. CDR3 sequence (DNA): TGTGCCAGCAGGGCCTCGGGGGGCAGCTATGGCTACACCTTC.

The chain combines TRBV19 with TRBJ1-2; 8 bases map to TRBD1. From germline, CDR1 is LNHDA and CDR2 SQIVND (reference sequence). The CDR3 extends over 16 amino acids. Losses at the gene ends were 4 bases for V and 8 bases for J; bases not matched to a gene: 15. CDR3 nucleotide sequence: TGTGCCAGTAGTACCCATGGGGCAGGGGGCTTGGAAGGCTACACCTTC. Translation: CASSTHGAGGLEGYTF.

The chain is built from TRBV11-3 and TRBJ1-1; 8 nucleotides line up with TRBD1. This CDR3 is 18 amino acids long. Per the germline V gene, CDR1 is SGHNT and CDR2 is YENEEA. Losses at the gene ends were 3 bases for V and 3 bases for J; bases not matched to a gene: 15. CDR3 in amino acids: CASSLRILVGQGDTEAFF. The CDR3 DNA sequence: TGTGCCAGCAGCTTGCGTATATTAGTAGGACAGGGAGACACTGAAGCTTTCTTT.

The rearrangement joins TRBV7-6 to TRBJ2-1; 8 bases match TRBD2. CDR3 size: 16 residues. The ends lost 3 bases at V and 1 base at J; junction bases unmatched: 5. Germline V gene sequence: CDR1 SGHVS, CDR2 FNYEAQ. CDR3 DNA sequence: TGTGCCAGCAGCTTTTTCGGGACTAGGTCCTACAATGAGCAGTTCTTC. Translated: CASSFFGTRSYNEQFF.

This clone was picked up a small number of times. This chain connects TRBV19 to TRBJ1-2; a possible D gene is TRBD1 (5 bases). The length of the CDR3 is 14 residues. Trimming removed 3 bases from V and 0 bases from J, with 8 bases in between. Germline CDR1 LNHDA, CDR2 SQIVND (reference sequence). CDR3 DNA: TGTGCCAGTAGTATTGCAGGGACTAACTATGGCTACACCTTC. Protein sequence: CASSIAGTNYGYTF.

This chain connects TRBV18 to TRBJ1-5; D is perhaps TRBD1 (6 bases). V lost 4 bases and J 3 bases, leaving 10 bases between the germline ends. The CDR3 consists of 14 residues. Germline assignment: CDR1 KGHSH and CDR2 LQKENI. The CDR3 protein is CASSQDRVNQPQHF. The CDR3 DNA follows: TGTGCCAGCTCACAGGACAGAGTCAATCAGCCCCAGCATTTT.

V is TRBV28 and J is TRBJ1-2; no clear D. V lost 6 bases to trimming and J lost 2 bases, with 13 bases between them. Germline lookup yields CDR1 MDHEN and CDR2 SYDVKM. The CDR3 totals 14 residues. In nucleotides, the CDR3 is TGTGCCAGCAGCCCGGGAGAGTTCAACTATGGCTACACCTTC. Protein product: CASSPGEFNYGYTF.

The chain has TRBV11-2 and TRBJ2-7, with D possibly matching TRBD2 (5 bases). Per the germline V gene, CDR1 is SGHAT and CDR2 is FQNNGV. V lost 4 bases and J 9 bases, leaving 13 bases between the germline ends. This CDR3 has 12 residues. The CDR3 coding sequence is TGTGCCAGCAGCTCGGGCCTCCGGGGGCAGTACTTC. Encoded protein: CASSSGLRGQYF.

This clone has just one count. The J gene is TRBJ1-4, the V gene TRBV18, with D perhaps TRBD1 (6 bases). Germline V gene data show CDR1 as KGHSH and CDR2 as LQKENI. The CDR3 has 16 amino acids. V lost 6 bases to trimming and J lost 0 bases, with 14 bases between them. CDR3 sequence: CASSLQGSATNEKLFF. In DNA form, the CDR3 reads TGTGCCAGCTCCCTACAGGGATCCGCAACTAATGAAAAACTGTTTTTT. Filled out from reference TRBV18 and TRBJ1-4, the complete variable domain reads NAGVMQNPRHLVRRRGQEARLRCSPMKGHSHVYWYRQLPEEGLKFMVYLQKENIIDESGMPKERFSAEFPKEGPSILRIQQVVRGDSAAYFCASSLQGSATNEKLFFGSGTQLSVL.

This clone was detected once. V is TRBV11-2 and J is TRBJ1-4; tentatively, D is TRBD1 (6 bases). Germline assignment: CDR1 SGHAT and CDR2 FQNNGV. Trimming stripped 6 bases from V and 3 bases from J, with 11 bases between. The CDR3 consists of 14 residues. DNA of the CDR3: TGTGCCAGCAGGCAGACAGGAGCTAATGAAAAACTGTTTTTT. Residues: CASRQTGANEKLFF.

The chain employs TRBV7-2 and TRBJ2-6; D possibly corresponds to TRBD1 (5 bases). CDR1 and CDR2 (germline): SGHTA, FQGNSA. The CDR3 runs to 17 residues. V was clipped by 9 bases and J by 0 bases, with 18 bases between them. CDR3 sequence: CASVPGHPVSGANVLTF. CDR3 bases: TGTGCCAGTGTGCCCGGACACCCAGTCTCTGGGGCCAACGTCCTGACTTTC.